These 28 T cell receptor beta chains were all obtained from the same sample, sequenced in a study of cytotoxic CD8 clonotypes in ibrutinib-treated CLL (dated by TCRdb to the early 2020s). The time point label corresponds to: progressive disease on ibrutinib. The library came from the immunoSEQ multiplex PCR assay. Imported from immuneACCESS, the table was reduced by TCRdb to in-frame sequences with V and J called. These copies leave out some clones; in studies compared against another copy, an unresolved V gene accounts for under half, and the cause of the remainder is not known. This sample holds 150,000 to 200,000 clones; around nine tenths were observed only once. Around 2.7% of the sample is taken by the ten largest. The input for sequencing was PBMCs, taken at disease progression, from a patient treated with ibrutinib. Receptors were obtained from a human donor with chronic lymphocytic leukemia.

The rearrangement uses TRBV7-6 and TRBJ1-6; D uncertain. V was pared by 2 bases and J by 7 bases, with 9 bases between. Germline CDR1 is SGHVS and CDR2 is FNYEAQ. CDR3 length: 14 residues. As DNA, the CDR3 is TGTGCCAGCAGCTTATACAGAATAAATTCACCCCTCCACTTT. It codes for CASSLYRINSPLHF.

V usage is TRBV18 and J usage is TRBJ1-1, with 9 nucleotides matching TRBD1. CDR3 length equals 15 residues. CDR1 and CDR2 from the germline V gene are KGHSH and LQKENI. Trimming took 5 bases from V and 4 from J; bases not matched to a gene: 8. CDR3 protein: CASSSGTGFRTEAFF. CDR3 DNA sequence: TGTGCCAGCTCATCCGGGACAGGGTTTCGCACTGAAGCTTTCTTT. The full variable domain, with the rest looked up from reference TRBV18 and TRBJ1-1, is NAGVMQNPRHLVRRRGQEARLRCSPMKGHSHVYWYRQLPEEGLKFMVYLQKENIIDESGMPKERFSAEFPKEGPSILRIQQVVRGDSAAYFCASSSGTGFRTEAFFGQGTRLTVV.

V gene TRBV5-4 combines with J gene TRBJ2-7; 10 bases map to TRBD2. The CDR3 sequence is 15 residues long. The V segment lost 0 bases and the J segment 2 bases; nucleotides outside the gene matches: 2. The germline V gene encodes CDR1 SGHNT and CDR2 YYREEE (reference sequence). The CDR3 DNA reads TGTGCCAGCAGCTTGGGTCTAGCGGGAGCCTACGAGCAGTACTTC. This codes for CASSLGLAGAYEQYF.

The gene calls are TRBV19 and TRBJ2-7, with 7 bases lining up with TRBD2. The germline gives CDR1 LNHDA, CDR2 SQIVND (reference sequence). This CDR3 is 16 amino acids long. Losses at the gene ends were 5 bases for V and 0 bases for J; bases not matched to a gene: 10. CDR3 DNA: TGTGCCAGTAGTTTTACTGCTCAGCGGGACTCCTACGAGCAGTACTTC. Translated: CASSFTAQRDSYEQYF.

The chain joins TRBV7-2 to TRBJ1-2; D call uncertain. V lost 1 base and J lost 8, with 17 bases in between. Germline assignment: CDR1 SGHTA and CDR2 FQGNSA. This CDR3 is built from 15 residues. The CDR3 nucleotides read TGTGCCAGCAGCTTAGAGAACACATCCTCCCTGGGCTACACCTTC. Protein product: CASSLENTSSLGYTF.

This chain connects TRBV2 to TRBJ2-3, with 8 bases identical to TRBD1. CDR1 and CDR2 from the germline V gene are SNHLY and FYNNEI. The CDR3 has 14 residues. With 6 bases clipped from V and 1 base from J, the junction kept 3 bases outside the gene matches. The CDR3 bases are TGTGCCAGCAGCGCGACAGGGGGCACAGATACGCAGTATTTT. Its protein is CASSATGGTDTQYF.

The genes are TRBV5-1 and TRBJ1-4; 11 nucleotides match TRBD1. The junction had 10 bases not matched to a gene; V was cut back by 3 bases and J by 6 bases. The length of the CDR3 is 17 residues. CDR1 and CDR2 from the germline V gene are SGHRS and YFSETQ. CDR3 nucleotides: TGCGCCAGCAGCTCGCGGGACAGGGGGGTTCACGATGAAAAACTGTTTTTT. It codes for CASSSRDRGVHDEKLFF.

V usage is TRBV30 and J usage is TRBJ1-2, with D unclear. CDR3 length equals 12 residues. The V end was cut by 5 bases, the J end by 1 base, with 8 bases between. CDR1 and CDR2 from the germline V gene are GTSNPN and SVGIG (reference sequence). CDR3 sequence reads: CAWDRRNYGYTF. The CDR3 DNA follows: TGTGCCTGGGACCGACGTAACTATGGCTACACCTTC. The full variable domain, completed using reference TRBV30 and TRBJ1-2, is SQTIHQWPATLVQPVGSPLSLECTVEGTSNPNLYWYRQAAGRGLQLLFYSVGIGQISSEVPQNLSASRPQDRQFILSSKKLLLSDSGFYLCAWDRRNYGYTFGSGTRLTVV.

The chain joins TRBV5-1 to TRBJ1-1; 7 positions agree with TRBD1. The CDR3 covers 15 residues. The trim removed 4 bases at V and 1 base at J, leaving 7 bases unmatched. In germline, CDR1 is SGHRS, CDR2 YFSETQ. The chain's CDR3 is CASSTGGTENTEAFF. The CDR3 bases are TGCGCCAGCAGCACTGGTGGGACAGAGAACACTGAAGCTTTCTTT.

The gene calls are TRBV11-3 and TRBJ1-1, with a tentative D call TRBD1 (6 bases). Germline V lookup: CDR1 SGHNT, CDR2 YENEEA. The CDR3 runs 14 residues. V was clipped by 7 bases and J by 5 bases, with 17 bases between them. DNA of the CDR3: TGTGCCAGCACCGTAGACAGGTTCGGGACTGAAGCTTTCTTT. This encodes CASTVDRFGTEAFF.

The chain links TRBV18 to TRBJ2-1; TRBD2 aligns across 8 bases. CDR3 size: 15 residues. The V and J ends lost 1 base and 6 bases, in that order; junction bases with no gene match: 5. Germline V gene sequence: CDR1 KGHSH, CDR2 LQKENI. The CDR3 sequence is CASSPRSGRGNEQFF. The CDR3 DNA follows: TGTGCCAGCTCACCACGCAGCGGGAGAGGCAATGAGCAGTTCTTC.

This chain uses TRBV4-3 with TRBJ2-2, with 7 positions matching TRBD1. Germline CDR1 and CDR2: LGHNA and YSLEER. After removal of 0 bases from V and 3 bases from J, the junction contained 4 bases not matched to a gene. The CDR3 loop spans 16 amino acids. The CDR3 DNA sequence: TGCGCCAGCAGCCAAGATCAGGGACAGTACACCGGGGAGCTGTTTTTT. Its translation: CASSQDQGQYTGELFF.

This rearrangement joins TRBV11-3 to TRBJ1-1; perhaps TRBD1 as D (5 bases). The V end lost 2 bases, the J end lost 1 base, and 8 bases lay between the germline ends. The CDR3 extends over 14 amino acids. Germline V gives CDR1 SGHNT, CDR2 YENEEA. This CDR3 is CASSLRGGNTEAFF. DNA of the CDR3: TGTGCCAGCAGCTTAAGGGGAGGGAACACTGAAGCTTTCTTT.

This clone was seen more than once but under ten times. This rearrangement joins TRBV9 to TRBJ1-4; D uncertain. Germline V lookup: CDR1 SGDLS, CDR2 YYNGEE. The V end was cut by 3 bases, the J end by 0 bases, with 9 bases between. This CDR3 has 15 residues. CDR3 protein: CASSGRESTNEKLFF. The CDR3 DNA reads as TGTGCCAGCAGCGGTAGGGAGTCAACTAATGAAAAACTGTTTTTT.

This chain links TRBV28 with TRBJ2-7, with a weak D call TRBD2 (6 bases). In germline, CDR1 is MDHEN, CDR2 SYDVKM. The germline V and J ends were trimmed by 4 bases and 4 bases, with 17 bases remaining between them. The CDR3 covers 15 residues. CDR3 amino acids: CASSSEGRWFYEQYF. CDR3 sequence (DNA): TGTGCCAGCAGTTCGGAGGGGAGGTGGTTTTACGAGCAGTACTTC. The complete variable domain, with remaining parts taken from reference TRBV28 and TRBJ2-7, reads DVKVTQSSRYLVKRTGEKVFLECVQDMDHENMFWYRQDPGLGLRLIYFSYDVKMKEKGDIPEGYSVSREKKERFSLILESASTNQTSMYLCASSSEGRWFYEQYFGPGTRLTVT.

The CDR3 nucleotides read TGTGCCAGCAGTTTCGAGCAGGGCCGGGGGCAGTTCTTC. Protein: CASSFEQGRGQFF. The rearrangement joins TRBV28 to TRBJ2-1, with D perhaps being TRBD1 or TRBD2 (5 bases each). CDR3 length: 13 amino acids. The V and J ends lost 3 bases and 12 bases respectively, with 15 bases between them. CDR1 and CDR2 from the germline V gene are MDHEN and SYDVKM.

This clone was observed a few times. For the CDR3, the DNA is TGTGCCACCCGGGTGGGGCAGGGGGGCACTGAAGCTTTCTTT. It codes for CATRVGQGGTEAFF. The genes are TRBV6-1 and TRBJ1-1, with 7 bases fitting TRBD1. With 10 bases clipped from V and 4 bases from J, the junction kept 12 bases outside the gene matches. This CDR3 comprises 14 residues. Germline lookup yields CDR1 MNHNS and CDR2 SASEGT.

There are many counts of this clone. The rearrangement uses TRBV7-9 and TRBJ2-3; D gene uncertain. The CDR3 has 11 residues. The ends were cut back, 1 base at V and 14 bases at J, with 10 bases in the middle. Per the germline V gene, CDR1 is SEHNR and CDR2 is FQNEAQ (reference sequence). CDR3 coding DNA: TGTGCCAGCAGCTTAGGTTCCGTGCTGTATTTT. This translates into CASSLGSVLYF. Full variable domain (remainder filled in from reference TRBV7-9 and TRBJ2-3): DTGVSQNPRHKITKRGQNVTFRCDPISEHNRLYWYRQTLGQGPEFLTYFQNEAQLEKSRLLSDRFSAERPKGSFSTLEIQRTEQGDSAMYLCASSLGSVLYFGPGTRLTVL.

The table lists this clone with a count of one. V gene TRBV6-5 combines with J gene TRBJ2-1, with no clear D. CDR1 MNHEY and CDR2 SVGAGI come from the germline V gene. V was cut by 4 bases and J by 8 bases, with 15 bases left in between. The CDR3 has 14 residues. The CDR3 DNA follows: TGTGCCAGCAGTTCCTGGTCGCGTCGGGATGAGCAGTTCTTC. It specifies CASSSWSRRDEQFF.

This clone occurred once. V usage is TRBV6-6 and J usage is TRBJ2-7, with a tentative D call TRBD2 (5 bases). The CDR3 extends over 15 amino acids. The V gene's germline CDR1 is MNHNY and CDR2 SVGAGI (reference sequence). V dropped 0 bases and J dropped 5 bases, with 14 bases sitting between them. The CDR3 here is CASSYSIGGGNEQYF. The CDR3 DNA follows: TGTGCCAGCAGTTACTCGATAGGTGGAGGAAACGAGCAGTACTTC.

The rearrangement uses TRBV7-3 and TRBJ1-2; D is possibly TRBD1 (6 bases). This CDR3 comprises 13 residues. The V gene's germline CDR1 is SGHTA and CDR2 FQGTGA. Trimming took 3 bases from V and 5 from J, leaving 10 bases between them. CDR3 bases: TGTGCCAGCAGCTTTTCAGGGGCGTATGGCTACACCTTC. It yields the protein CASSFSGAYGYTF.

The V call is TRBV7-9, the J call TRBJ2-1; D might be TRBD2 (6 bases). The V gene lost 1 base and the J gene lost 7 bases, with 8 bases spanning the gap. CDR3 length equals 13 residues. Germline lookup yields CDR1 SEHNR and CDR2 FQNEAQ (reference sequence). The CDR3: CASSLVAGNEQFF. The CDR3, as DNA: TGTGCCAGCAGCTTAGTTGCGGGAAATGAGCAGTTCTTC.

This clone was found once. V and J are TRBV6-5 and TRBJ2-1, with D unresolved. The CDR3 is 16 amino acids. In germline, CDR1 is MNHEY, CDR2 SVGAGI. Between the trimmed V and J ends, which lost 2 bases and 2 bases, there was a span of 13 bases. In nucleotides, the CDR3 is TGTGCCAGCAGTTACCTACTCTCGTCGGCCTACAATGAGCAGTTCTTC. Amino acids: CASSYLLSSAYNEQFF.

The CDR3 sequence is CASSVYSEGFPEAFF. The CDR3 DNA sequence: TGTGCCAGCAGCGTATATTCCGAGGGGTTTCCTGAAGCTTTCTTT. The J gene is TRBJ1-1, the V gene TRBV9, with a tentative D call TRBD1 (5 bases). V was trimmed by 1 base and J by 6 bases, leaving 16 bases between them. CDR3 length equals 15 residues. The germline V gene has CDR1 SGDLS and CDR2 YYNGEE.

This clone was observed a few times. This sequence joins TRBV19 and TRBJ1-2; TRBD1 agrees at 9 bases. Germline V gene sequence: CDR1 LNHDA, CDR2 SQIVND (reference sequence). The CDR3 is 13 amino acids. J lost 6 bases, V lost 7 bases, and 6 bases had no gene match. CDR3: CASKARQGDGYTF. CDR3 in DNA: TGTGCCAGTAAGGCCAGACAGGGGGATGGCTACACCTTC.

V usage is TRBV18 and J usage is TRBJ2-7, with D maybe TRBD1 (6 bases). The CDR3 totals 17 residues. V was cut by 3 bases and J by 0 bases, with 18 bases left in between. Looked up from germline, CDR1 is KGHSH and CDR2 is LQKENI. The CDR3 spells CASSPPNRALSSYEQYF. The CDR3 DNA reads TGTGCCAGCTCACCCCCGAACAGGGCGTTGAGCTCCTACGAGCAGTACTTC.

CDR3 coding DNA: TGCGCCAGCAGCTTGGACAGGGTCGGCGGCTACACCTTC. The encoded protein is CASSLDRVGGYTF. The V gene is TRBV5-1, the J gene TRBJ1-2; D is perhaps TRBD1 (6 bases). With 0 bases removed from V and 8 bases from J, the gap between germline ends came to 11 bases. Looked up from germline, CDR1 is SGHRS and CDR2 is YFSETQ. CDR3 length: 13 residues.

V is TRBV6-5 and J is TRBJ1-5; D call uncertain. The V and J ends lost 5 bases and 5 bases respectively, with 10 bases between them. This CDR3 has 13 residues. Germline V gene data show CDR1 as MNHEY and CDR2 as SVGAGI. The CDR3 reads CASSPTAYQPQHF. CDR3 nucleotide sequence: TGTGCCAGCAGTCCGACGGCGTATCAGCCCCAGCATTTT.